This TCR beta chain appears in the sequencing data of a study of shared clonotypes between healthy human individuals (TCRdb year 2020). With regard to the full study: The cohort included three men and a couple of women between 18 and 49 years of age. Libraries were prepared and TCR repertoires were sequenced by different laboratories using diverse techniques, in order to increase sequencing depth and limit assay-specific biases. Per donor, leukapheresis produced somewhere between about 0.85 and 8.9 billion PBMCs. For each donor, CD4 naive and CD4 memory were each given three plates, CD8 naive was given two plates, and CD8 memory was given one plate. To estimate repertoire size and how much clonotype sharing occurs between individuals, the study deeply sequenced the blood TCR repertoires of five healthy adults.

The study at large found these results: When a few donors were compared, the shared fraction of clonotypes was 5% to 6.5% for naive CD4, roughly 3.4% for naive CD8, 2% to 2.5% for memory CD4, and about 0.36% for memory CD8. Because the study included only a small number of donors, the genetic and exposure-history diversity represented was limited. Sampling was restricted to blood, and TCR repertoires in tissues likely differ from the TCR repertoires found in blood. Compared with non-shared clonotypes, clonotypes shared by all four sorted-subset donors had higher generation probabilities. Incomplete sequencing was indicated by rarefaction of sorted-subset datasets, despite the large sequencing depth. Estimated clonotype richness was generally larger for naive than for memory subsets. Based on pairwise subsampling, the degree of clonotype sharing among donors was expected to be affected by sequencing depth.

The donors were healthy, HIV-negative adults who had no recently reported acute infections or vaccinations. Only Caucasian adults living in Nashville, Tennessee, USA were represented among the donors. CD4+ T cells were enriched through magnetic negative selection, after which naive cells were positively selected on CD45RA and the remaining negative fraction served as the memory subset. After blood collection by leukapheresis, PBMCs were isolated using Ficoll-Histopaque density gradient centrifugation and then cryopreserved in the vapor phase of liquid nitrogen. Analytical flow cytometry was used to check the purity and quantity of every magnetically sorted T cell population. Each sorted fraction had its genomic DNA isolated and then quantified by UV absorbance on a Nanodrop 2000c. TCR CDR3 regions were amplified from genomic DNA by multiplex PCR using the deep immunoSEQ assay. For each cell subset, the extracted genomic DNA was distributed evenly across all wells of several immunoSEQ 96-well plates, and each plate served as one replicate. For sorted subsets, about 0.2 ug genomic DNA, equal to 30,000 or so T cell genomes, was loaded into each replicate PCR. Purified libraries were measured with a Qubit 3.0 fluorometer, size-checked on a Bioanalyzer 2100, and measured again with the KAPA Library Quantification kit. Every immunoSEQ 96-well plate was sequenced on a dedicated single-read 150-cycle Illumina NextSeq 550 flow cell. Under the source paper's analysis protocol: Because the immunoSEQ output held only junctional sequences and lacked quality scores, the filtering could not match the filtering applied to full-length reads. Sequences were annotated with PyIR, a Python wrapper for IgBLAST v1.9, and V/J genes and CDR3 were assigned using IMGT germline references. Reads with weak V/J assignments (E-value above 1e-6), missing CDR3, stop codons, out-of-frame junctions, or ambiguous translated residues were removed. A V3J clonotype was defined by an identical inferred V gene, J gene, and CDR3 amino acid sequence. To compute the percentage overlap between repertoires, the number of shared unique clonotypes was divided by the size of the smaller repertoire. Richness of each repertoire was evaluated using RTK rarefaction, the Chao1 estimator, and Recon v2.1 estimates of unobserved clonotypes. For all TCRbeta clonotypes obtained by the gDNA method from a handful of donors, generation probabilities were computed with OLGA. The source is immuneACCESS, and TCRdb retained only in-frame sequences with V and J called. Part of the clones is not carried over; for the studies checked, unresolved V genes explain less than half of this, and the remainder is unexplained. That table is the source of V, J and clone size, and D and trimming were worked out from the DNA. Present in this sample are more than 900,000 clones, about 84% of which were seen just once. The ten largest clones capture 0.61% of the sample.

The V and J ends are trimmed by 3 bases and 3 bases, leaving 9 bases between them. The CDR3 runs 13 amino acids, cysteine and phenylalanine included. The entry retains the CDR3 DNA only, 39 bases that are in frame from base 1. Via the germline V gene, CDR1 is SGHTA and CDR2 FQGTGA. To note about this clone: The antigen it recognizes is unknown. No much larger clone is present one base from it, and per-base qualities are unavailable.

The clonotype originates from a man younger than 35 in good health. Some clones in this sample may be carry-over from other donors' samples. This chain joins TRBV7-3 to TRBJ2-7, with a weak D call of TRBD1 (5 bases match). Sequencing used memory CD4+ T cells from PBMCs. According to the study, the label for this sample's cell subset or site signals: CD45RA-negative fraction. The bases read TGTGCCAGCAGCTTCAGTCAGGGCTACGAGCAGTACTTC. This gives the protein CASSFSQGYEQYF.